The 9 T cell receptor beta chains presented below share a single source sample, sequenced in a study of blood T cell repertoires in COVID-19. TCRdb's copy holds only in-frame clones and misses some; the assay was immunoSEQ multiplex PCR. The sample has about 110,000 clones; 76% are singletons. Sequencing used peripheral blood. Receptors were obtained from an elderly man with COVID-19, enrolled during active disease.

The V call is TRBV27, the J call TRBJ1-5; TRBD1 matches 8 bases. The V and J ends lost 5 bases and 9 bases, in that order; junction bases with no gene match: 3. Germline values: CDR1 MNHEY, CDR2 SMNVEV (reference sequence). This CDR3 has 12 residues. The CDR3 loop reads CASSLQGGPQHF. CDR3 sequence (DNA): TGTGCCAGCAGTCTACAGGGGGGGCCCCAGCATTTT.

This chain joins TRBV4-1 and TRBJ2-3, with no clear D. CDR1 MGHRA and CDR2 YSYEKL come from the germline V gene. The CDR3 sequence is 17 residues long. The ends were cut back, 4 bases at V and 2 bases at J, with 19 bases in the middle. CDR3 region: CASSLSSTIVITDTQYF. The CDR3 nucleotides are TGCGCCAGCAGCCTATCATCGACAATAGTTATCACAGATACGCAGTATTTT.

The chain combines TRBV24-1 with TRBJ1-5; the match to TRBD1 covers 7 bases. Losses at the gene ends were 3 bases for V and 9 bases for J; bases not matched to a gene: 7. CDR3 length equals 14 residues. From germline, CDR1 is KGHDR and CDR2 SFDVKD. CDR3 region: CATSDPGGVGPQHF. CDR3 DNA: TGTGCCACCAGTGATCCAGGGGGTGTTGGGCCCCAGCATTTT.

The chain links TRBV6-6 to TRBJ2-7, with 9 positions matching TRBD2. The CDR3 runs to 14 residues. The germline V gene encodes CDR1 MNHNY and CDR2 SVGAGI (reference sequence). V shed 3 bases, J shed 5 bases, and the junction held 5 bases outside the gene matches. The CDR3 reads CASSYGSSGNEQYF. The DNA of the CDR3 is TGTGCCAGCAGTTATGGGTCTAGCGGGAACGAGCAGTACTTC.

The rearrangement uses TRBV28 and TRBJ2-3, with a tentative D call TRBD2 (6 bases). The CDR3 spans 14 residues. Germline CDR1 reads MDHEN; CDR2 reads SYDVKM. CDR3 nucleotide sequence: TGTGCTTCTAGACTGGGGGGAGCCGCAGATACGCAGTATTTT. Its protein is CASRLGGAADTQYF. Using reference TRBV28 and TRBJ2-3 for the parts outside the CDR3, the full variable domain is DVKVTQSSRYLVKRTGEKVFLECVQDMDHENMFWYRQDPGLGLRLIYFSYDVKMKEKGDIPEGYSVSREKKERFSLILESASTNQTSMYLCASRLGGAADTQYFGPGTRLTVL.

The V gene is TRBV9, the J gene TRBJ2-1; 11 nucleotides align to TRBD2. Germline values: CDR1 SGDLS, CDR2 YYNGEE. The CDR3 sequence is 17 residues long. V lost 3 bases and J lost 4; bases outside the gene matches: 9. CDR3 nucleotides: TGTGCCAGCAGCGCGGGACTAGCGGAGGGGCGATACAATGAGCAGTTCTTC. It specifies CASSAGLAEGRYNEQFF.

The rearrangement uses TRBV7-9 and TRBJ1-4, with D maybe TRBD1 (6 bases). V lost 2 bases and J 4 bases, leaving 11 bases between the germline ends. In germline, CDR1 is SEHNR, CDR2 FQNEAQ (reference sequence). This CDR3 region has 15 residues. The CDR3 loop is CASSLLGAYNEKLFF. CDR3 coding DNA: TGTGCCAGCAGCTTATTGGGGGCGTATAATGAAAAACTGTTTTTT.

The chain recombines TRBV28 with TRBJ1-1, with 7 positions matching TRBD1. V trimming: 4 bases; J trimming: 0 bases; junction bases outside the gene matches: 8. CDR1 MDHEN and CDR2 SYDVKM come from the germline V gene. The CDR3 is 16 residues long. For the CDR3, the DNA is TGTGCCAGCAGTTCACCGCCGGGACAGATGAACACTGAAGCTTTCTTT. Protein: CASSSPPGQMNTEAFF.

The chain recombines TRBV5-1 with TRBJ1-1; D remains unclear. Trimming cost V 0 bases and J 4 bases, with 13 bases left between them. This CDR3 has 15 residues. Germline V gives CDR1 SGHRS, CDR2 YFSETQ. The chain's CDR3 is CASSLGEGLGTEAFF. CDR3 coding DNA: TGCGCCAGCAGCTTGGGGGAGGGCCTGGGCACTGAAGCTTTCTTT.